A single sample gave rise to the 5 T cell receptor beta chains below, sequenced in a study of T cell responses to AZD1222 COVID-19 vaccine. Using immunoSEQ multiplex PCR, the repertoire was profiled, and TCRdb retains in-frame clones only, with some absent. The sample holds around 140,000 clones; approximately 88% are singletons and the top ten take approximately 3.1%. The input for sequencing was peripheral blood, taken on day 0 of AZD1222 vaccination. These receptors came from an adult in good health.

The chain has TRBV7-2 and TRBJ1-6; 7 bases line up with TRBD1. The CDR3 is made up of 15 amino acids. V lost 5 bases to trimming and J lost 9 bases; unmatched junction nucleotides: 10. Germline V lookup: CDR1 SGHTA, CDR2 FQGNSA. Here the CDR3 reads CASSRRTGGSSPLHF. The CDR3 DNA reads TGTGCCAGCAGCCGTAGGACAGGCGGTAGTTCACCCCTCCACTTT.

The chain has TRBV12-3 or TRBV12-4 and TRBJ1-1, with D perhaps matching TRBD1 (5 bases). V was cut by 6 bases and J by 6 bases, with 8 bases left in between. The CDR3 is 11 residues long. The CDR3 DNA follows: TGTGCCAGCAGGTGGGGGGCTGAAGCTTTCTTT. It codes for CASRWGAEAFF.

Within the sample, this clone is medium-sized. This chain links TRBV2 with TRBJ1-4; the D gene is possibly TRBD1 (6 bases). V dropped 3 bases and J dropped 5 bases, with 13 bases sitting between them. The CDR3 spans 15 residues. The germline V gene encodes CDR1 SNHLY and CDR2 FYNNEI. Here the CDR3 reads CASSDPTRGNEKLFF. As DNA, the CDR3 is TGTGCCAGCAGTGACCCGACCAGGGGCAATGAAAAACTGTTTTTT.

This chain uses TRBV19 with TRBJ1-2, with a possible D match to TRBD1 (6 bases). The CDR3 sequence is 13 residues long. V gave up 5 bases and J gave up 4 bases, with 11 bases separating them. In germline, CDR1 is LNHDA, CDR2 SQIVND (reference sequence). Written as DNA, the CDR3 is TGTGCCAGTAGTCCGGACAGCTTCTATGGCTACACCTTC. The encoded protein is CASSPDSFYGYTF.

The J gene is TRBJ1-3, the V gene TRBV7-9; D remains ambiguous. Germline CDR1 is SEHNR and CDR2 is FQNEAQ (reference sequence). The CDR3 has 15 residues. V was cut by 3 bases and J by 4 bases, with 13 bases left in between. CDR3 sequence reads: CASSLPKGGGNTIYF. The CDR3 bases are TGTGCCAGCAGCTTGCCAAAAGGAGGAGGAAACACCATATATTTT. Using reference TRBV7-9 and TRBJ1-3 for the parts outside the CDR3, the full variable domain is DTGVSQNPRHKITKRGQNVTFRCDPISEHNRLYWYRQTLGQGPEFLTYFQNEAQLEKSRLLSDRFSAERPKGSFSTLEIQRTEQGDSAMYLCASSLPKGGGNTIYFGEGSWLTVV.